One and the same sample provided the 20 T cell receptor beta chains below, sequenced in a study of OX40 agonist ivuxolimab in advanced cancers. Only in-frame clones appear in the TCRdb table, and some are missing; sequencing was by immunoSEQ multiplex PCR. The sample contains tens of thousands of clones, 80% to 90% of which appear only once. Sequences were derived from CD4+ or CD8+ T cells sorted from blood, sampled in a trial of the OX40 agonist ivuxolimab. These receptors were collected from an adult with an advanced solid tumor such as melanoma, head and neck, liver or kidney cancer.

The chain has TRBV27 and TRBJ2-3; 9 bases match TRBD1. V lost 8 bases and J lost 2; bases outside the gene matches: 2. The CDR3 has 13 amino acids. Germline CDR1 MNHEY, CDR2 SMNVEV (reference sequence). This chain's CDR3 is CASRDRATDTQYF. CDR3 DNA: TGTGCCAGCCGGGACAGGGCCACAGATACGCAGTATTTT.

V gene TRBV6-6 combines with J gene TRBJ2-1, with D tentatively TRBD1 (6 bases). The CDR3 runs 14 residues. The V gene's germline CDR1 is MNHNY and CDR2 SVGAGI (reference sequence). V lost 9 bases and J 5 bases, leaving 17 bases between the germline ends. The CDR3 reads CASHTRGLDNEQFF. The CDR3 DNA reads as TGTGCCAGTCATACCAGGGGTCTGGACAATGAGCAGTTCTTC.

This chain joins TRBV9 and TRBJ2-7, with 11 bases that match TRBD2. Trimming cost V 3 bases and J 0 bases; bases outside gene matches: 2. Per germline, CDR1 SGDLS and CDR2 YYNGEE. The CDR3 contains 15 residues. The DNA of the CDR3 is TGTGCCAGCAGCGCGGGACTAGCGGACTCCTACGAGCAGTACTTC. Protein: CASSAGLADSYEQYF.

This chain joins TRBV10-3 and TRBJ2-7; TRBD2 is a possible D gene (6 bases). This CDR3 comprises 14 residues. Germline V gene data show CDR1 as ENHRY and CDR2 as SYGVKD. Trimming removed 4 bases from V and 4 bases from J, with 14 bases in between. CDR3 nucleotides: TGTGCCATCAGTGGGGCGGGGCCTGGTTACGAGCAGTACTTC. This encodes CAISGAGPGYEQYF.

This chain connects TRBV6-5 to TRBJ1-1; 7 positions agree with TRBD1. Germline V gene data show CDR1 as MNHEY and CDR2 as SVGAGI. V lost 2 bases to trimming and J lost 4 bases; unmatched junction nucleotides: 10. The CDR3 is 16 amino acids. CDR3 residues: CASSYRQGRFTTEAFF. The CDR3 coding sequence is TGTGCCAGCAGTTACCGACAGGGCCGGTTTACCACTGAAGCTTTCTTT.

In its sample, this clone was seen once. The V and J genes are TRBV6-1 and TRBJ1-1; no reliable D call. This CDR3 has 14 amino acids. From germline, CDR1 is MNHNS and CDR2 SASEGT. V was clipped by 1 base and J by 0 bases, with 6 bases between them. CDR3 amino acids: CASSEGALNTEAFF. Written as DNA, the CDR3 is TGTGCCAGCAGTGAAGGAGCCCTGAACACTGAAGCTTTCTTT.

V and J are TRBV10-3 and TRBJ1-4, with TRBD1 as a possible D gene (5 bases). Germline CDR1 is ENHRY and CDR2 is SYGVKD. The CDR3 length is 17 residues. V was clipped by 0 bases and J by 6 bases, with 17 bases between them. The CDR3 DNA reads TGTGCCATCAGTGAGTCAAGGAGGGGAGGAGTAGATGAAAAACTGTTTTTT. It specifies CAISESRRGGVDEKLFF.

This clone showed up just once. The chain couples TRBV5-6 to TRBJ1-6; 11 bases are a match to TRBD1. The CDR3 is made up of 15 amino acids. With V trimmed by 1 base and J by 14 bases, 8 bases remained unmatched. CDR1 is SGHDT, CDR2 YYEEEE, per germline. The CDR3, as DNA: TGTGCCAGCAGCTTGTTCGGGACAGGGGGATTCACCCTCCACTTT. Protein sequence: CASSLFGTGGFTLHF.

CDR3 residues: CASSTGTGNTGELFF. The DNA for the CDR3 is TGTGCCAGCAGTACCGGGACAGGTAACACCGGGGAGCTGTTTTTT. V gene TRBV6-1 combines with J gene TRBJ2-2; 8 positions match TRBD1. Germline trimming cut 5 bases from V and 2 bases from J; bases unmatched to any gene: 4. Germline loops: CDR1 MNHNS, CDR2 SASEGT. The CDR3 is 15 amino acids.

The genes are TRBV10-3 and TRBJ1-3; maybe TRBD1 (6 bases). This CDR3 has 13 amino acids. Germline V gene sequence: CDR1 ENHRY, CDR2 SYGVKD. Here the CDR3 DNA reads TGTGCACGGCGCGGGGGGCCGCGGAACACCATATATTTT. Translated, it gives CARRGGPRNTIYF.

The chain combines TRBV5-3 with TRBJ1-1, with D unclear. TRBV5-3 is marked as an open reading frame, function uncertain. The V and J ends lost 0 bases and 0 bases respectively, with 15 bases between them. The CDR3 extends over 17 amino acids. CDR3 protein: CARSLGFYDRMNTEAFF. Written as DNA, the CDR3 is TGTGCCAGAAGCTTGGGGTTTTATGATCGAATGAACACTGAAGCTTTCTTT.

The chain joins TRBV10-3 to TRBJ2-7; 7 bases agree with TRBD1. The CDR3 runs to 13 residues. J gave up 6 bases and V 6 bases, and 8 bases lay outside the gene matches. Germline V lookup: CDR1 ENHRY, CDR2 SYGVKD. The CDR3 DNA follows: TGTGCCATCAGCGTGACAGGGTCGGGCGAGCAGTACTTC. Encoded protein: CAISVTGSGEQYF.

On this clone itself: Distinct nucleotide sequences in the sample also encode this CDR3. This chain joins TRBV28 and TRBJ1-2; D is ambiguous. The length of the CDR3 is 11 residues. V lost 6 bases, J lost 5 bases, and 7 bases lay in between. Germline V gene data show CDR1 as MDHEN and CDR2 as SYDVKM. The DNA of the CDR3 is TGTGCCAGCAGCACTCGATATGGCTACACCTTC. Its translation is CASSTRYGYTF.

The chain carries TRBV27 and TRBJ1-2; the match to TRBD1 covers 9 bases. This CDR3 region has 14 residues. The ends lost 5 bases at V and 1 base at J; junction bases unmatched: 2. Germline V gene lookup returns CDR1 MNHEY and CDR2 SMNVEV (reference sequence). The CDR3 DNA sequence: TGTGCCAGCAGTCAGGGACAGGGTAACTATGGCTACACCTTC. This sequence encodes CASSQGQGNYGYTF.

This chain connects TRBV7-2 to TRBJ2-7; 7 bases fit TRBD1. Germline V gene data show CDR1 as SGHTA and CDR2 as FQGNSA. The CDR3 has 16 amino acids. Trimming at V came to 5 bases and at J to 2 bases, leaving 12 bases not matched to a gene. The CDR3 is CASSMGQPQSPYEQYF. As DNA, the CDR3 is TGTGCCAGCAGCATGGGACAGCCCCAATCCCCCTACGAGCAGTACTTC.

The J gene is TRBJ2-3, the V gene TRBV7-9; TRBD2 might be the D (6 bases). Germline CDR1 reads SEHNR; CDR2 reads FQNEAQ (reference sequence). V was shortened by 1 base and J by 3 bases, with 17 bases between the two germline ends. This CDR3 spans 17 amino acids. The CDR3 DNA reads as TGTGCCAGCAGCTTAGGTCGGCCAGGGAGGAGAACAGATACGCAGTATTTT. Protein product: CASSLGRPGRRTDTQYF.

The chain links TRBV6-5 to TRBJ1-1; D gene uncertain. Germline values: CDR1 MNHEY, CDR2 SVGAGI. The CDR3 is 13 residues long. V was trimmed by 3 bases and J by 4 bases, leaving 9 bases between them. CDR3 in DNA: TGTGCCAGCAGTTATCGGCCAGGCACTGAAGCTTTCTTT. It is translated as CASSYRPGTEAFF.

This chain joins TRBV11-2 and TRBJ1-1; D call uncertain. V lost 1 base and J lost 0, with 6 bases in between. Germline CDR1 SGHAT, CDR2 FQNNGV. The CDR3 runs to 14 residues. The CDR3 region is CASSLATVNTEAFF. The CDR3 coding sequence is TGTGCCAGCAGCTTAGCGACGGTGAACACTGAAGCTTTCTTT.

This chain joins TRBV28 and TRBJ1-1, with 10 bases identical to TRBD1. The germline V gene has CDR1 MDHEN and CDR2 SYDVKM. V gave up 6 bases and J gave up 5 bases; unmatched junction bases: 3. The CDR3 sequence is 13 residues long. CDR3 protein: CASRGDRGTEAFF. CDR3 sequence (DNA): TGTGCCAGCAGAGGGGACAGGGGAACTGAAGCTTTCTTT.

This clone occurred once. In DNA form, the CDR3 reads TGTGCCAGCAGCTTAGGCCTGGGATTCACAGATACGCAGTATTTT. Translating gives CASSLGLGFTDTQYF. The chain is built from TRBV7-9 and TRBJ2-3; D not resolved. This CDR3 has 15 amino acids. V was clipped by 1 base and J by 2 bases, with 10 bases between them. Germline values: CDR1 SEHNR, CDR2 FQNEAQ (reference sequence).